The 27 T cell receptor beta chains reported below all come from one sample, sequenced in a study of control samples from healthy donors and cancer patients. TCRdb's copy holds only in-frame clones and misses some; the assay was immunoSEQ multiplex PCR. The data hold 70,000 to 80,000 clones, with about nine tenths observed a single time. Sequencing was carried out using PBMCs. Receptors were obtained from a woman aged 45-59 years with colorectal cancer.

This clone appeared a few times. V and J are TRBV5-1 and TRBJ2-5; no definite D call. V was shortened by 0 bases and J by 9 bases, with 9 bases between the two germline ends. The CDR3 sequence is 12 residues long. Germline CDR1 reads SGHRS; CDR2 reads YFSETQ. In nucleotides, the CDR3 is TGCGCCAGCAGCTTGGCTAGGGATGCCCAGTACTTC. Its translation: CASSLARDAQYF.

The chain employs TRBV18 and TRBJ1-1; 8 nucleotides align to TRBD1. V was pared by 3 bases and J by 5 bases, with 8 bases of the junction left unmatched. The germline CDR1 and CDR2 sequences are KGHSH and LQKENI. The CDR3 runs to 15 residues. Here the CDR3 DNA reads TGTGCCAGCTCACCCGGGGGGGACAGGAGGACTGAAGCTTTCTTT. As protein: CASSPGGDRRTEAFF.

The chain recombines TRBV3-1 (or the pseudogene TRBV3-2) with TRBJ1-2, with 9 bases that match TRBD1. With V trimmed by 4 bases and J by 6 bases, 6 bases remained unmatched. The CDR3 loop spans 14 amino acids. CDR1 is LGHDT, CDR2 YNNKEL, per germline (reference sequence). The CDR3, as DNA: TGTGCCAGCAGCCGCGGGACAGGGAGGGATGGCTACACCTTC. This codes for CASSRGTGRDGYTF.

The chain employs TRBV28 and TRBJ1-5; a weak D match, TRBD1 (5 bases). CDR3 length equals 17 residues. Trimming took off 5 bases at V and 0 bases at J, with 17 bases between the two ends. Germline CDR1 is MDHEN and CDR2 is SYDVKM. As DNA, the CDR3 is TGTGCCAGCAGTATCCTTGGGGGTTCGTATAGCAATCAGCCCCAGCATTTT. Protein sequence: CASSILGGSYSNQPQHF.

This sequence joins TRBV6-6 and TRBJ1-6; TRBD1 matches 7 bases. Germline V CDR1 and CDR2: MNHNY, SVGAGI (reference sequence). This CDR3 has 13 amino acids. Trimming removed 5 bases from V and 12 bases from J; junction bases left unmatched: 7. The DNA of the CDR3 is TGTGCCAGCAGTCGACAGGGAGGTGAACCCCTCCACTTT. It specifies CASSRQGGEPLHF.

The chain has TRBV9 and TRBJ1-6; D is ambiguous. Per germline, CDR1 SGDLS and CDR2 YYNGEE. The germline V and J ends were trimmed by 0 bases and 5 bases, with 6 bases remaining between them. The CDR3 is made up of 14 amino acids. CDR3 sequence (DNA): TGTGCCAGCAGCGTAGGGAGAAATAATTCACCCCTCCACTTT. Translating it yields CASSVGRNNSPLHF.

The chain is built from TRBV14 and TRBJ1-1, with 8 bases that match TRBD1. Per the germline V gene, CDR1 is SGHDN and CDR2 is FVKESK. This CDR3 comprises 18 residues. J lost 4 bases, V lost 1 base, and 14 bases had no gene match. Written as DNA, the CDR3 is TGTGCCAGCAGCCAAGCGTGGGGACAGGCCATCGACGGCACTGAAGCTTTCTTT. Translated: CASSQAWGQAIDGTEAFF.

DNA for the CDR3: TGTGCCAGTAGGAAGGACAGCGCAACTAATGAAAAACTGTTTTTT. Protein product: CASRKDSATNEKLFF. The gene calls are TRBV19 and TRBJ1-4; TRBD1 might be the D (6 bases). Looked up from germline, CDR1 is LNHDA and CDR2 is SQIVND (reference sequence). V shed 6 bases and J shed 0 bases, with 11 bases lying between them. The CDR3 runs to 15 residues.

V and J are TRBV6-2 or TRBV6-3 and TRBJ1-5; 8 bases match TRBD1. Germline trimming cut 4 bases from V and 4 bases from J; bases unmatched to any gene: 12. The CDR3 runs 17 residues. In germline, CDR1 is MNHEY, CDR2 SVGEGT. The CDR3 region has the DNA TGTGCCAGCAGTTGGGGGGCCTACAGGGGGATGAATCAGCCCCAGCATTTT. Translating gives CASSWGAYRGMNQPQHF.

The V call is TRBV7-2, the J call TRBJ2-3; possible D gene TRBD2, 7 bases. This CDR3 contains 14 residues. The germline V gene has CDR1 SGHTA and CDR2 FQGNSA. V shed 1 base and J shed 5 bases, with 10 bases lying between them. The CDR3 spells CASSLEGGIDTQYF. CDR3 DNA: TGTGCCAGCAGCTTAGAGGGGGGGATAGATACGCAGTATTTT.

The V and J genes are TRBV27 and TRBJ2-2, with unresolved D. Germline-derived CDR1 and CDR2 are MNHEY and SMNVEV (reference sequence). V gave up 5 bases and J gave up 4 bases, with 5 bases separating them. CDR3 length: 12 residues. DNA for the CDR3: TGTGCCAGCAGTCAGAGCACCGGGGAGCTGTTTTTT. It codes for CASSQSTGELFF.

The chain has TRBV29-1 and TRBJ1-4; no firm D call. CDR1 is SQVTM, CDR2 ANQGSEA, per germline. The V and J ends lost 7 bases and 3 bases respectively, with 9 bases between them. CDR3 length: 12 amino acids. This CDR3 is CSEREANEKLFF. In DNA, the CDR3 is TGCAGCGAGAGGGAAGCTAATGAAAAACTGTTTTTT.

V gene TRBV19 combines with J gene TRBJ1-2, with 8 bases matching TRBD1. CDR1 and CDR2 (germline): LNHDA, SQIVND (reference sequence). Germline trimming cut 5 bases from V and 4 bases from J; bases unmatched to any gene: 6. The CDR3 has 14 residues. CDR3 region: CASSWGQESYGYTF. CDR3 nucleotide sequence: TGTGCCAGTAGTTGGGGACAGGAGAGCTATGGCTACACCTTC.

This chain joins TRBV18 and TRBJ2-3; 10 nucleotides agree with TRBD2. Per germline, CDR1 KGHSH and CDR2 LQKENI. Trimming at V came to 1 base and at J to 6 bases, leaving 7 bases not matched to a gene. CDR3 length: 16 residues. CDR3 protein: CASSPRGAGGPDTQYF. The CDR3 DNA sequence: TGTGCCAGCTCACCACGGGGAGCGGGGGGGCCGGATACGCAGTATTTT.

V usage is TRBV21-1 and J usage is TRBJ1-5; no DNA check was done on the table's D call, TRBD1. TRBV21-1 corresponds to a pseudogene. The CDR3 sequence is 14 residues long. CDR3: CASMTGGFGQPQHF. The CDR3 nucleotides read TGTGCCAGCATGACAGGGGGGTTCGGGCAGCCCCAGCATTTT.

The CDR3 spells CASSLESGPQHF. CDR3 sequence (DNA): TGTGCCAGCAGCTTGGAATCCGGGCCCCAGCATTTT. J is TRBJ1-5 and V is TRBV5-6; D is unresolved. This CDR3 has 12 amino acids. CDR1 is SGHDT and CDR2 is YYEEEE in the germline V gene. The ends were cut back, 0 bases at V and 9 bases at J, with 7 bases in the middle.

This chain joins TRBV7-2 and TRBJ2-5; TRBD2 matches 8 bases. J gave up 5 bases and V 5 bases, and 10 bases lay outside the gene matches. The CDR3 has 15 amino acids. CDR1 SGHTA and CDR2 FQGNSA come from the germline V gene. The chain's CDR3 is CASSPAGGSWETQYF. The CDR3 coding sequence is TGTGCCAGCAGCCCCGCGGGGGGTTCGTGGGAGACCCAGTACTTC.

V is TRBV30 and J is TRBJ1-1; no definite D call. Germline V CDR1 and CDR2: GTSNPN, SVGIG (reference sequence). The CDR3 is 12 residues long. V was cut by 3 bases and J by 1 base, with 6 bases left in between. CDR3 nucleotides: TGTGCCTGGAGCCCAGCGAACACTGAAGCTTTCTTT. Protein product: CAWSPANTEAFF.

The chain is built from TRBV7-8 and TRBJ2-1; the D gene is possibly TRBD2 (5 bases). V was cut by 6 bases and J by 1 base, with 16 bases left in between. CDR3 size: 16 residues. CDR1 and CDR2 (germline): SGHVS, FQNEAQ. The CDR3 DNA sequence: TGTGCCAGCAGGGGGAACAATGGGAGATCCTACAATGAGCAGTTCTTC. Translating it yields CASRGNNGRSYNEQFF.

The chain has TRBV24-1 and TRBJ2-5; D remains ambiguous. Looked up from germline, CDR1 is KGHDR and CDR2 is SFDVKD. CDR3 length equals 15 residues. The ends were cut back, 4 bases at V and 1 base at J, with 12 bases in the middle. DNA of the CDR3: TGTGCCACCAGTGAAGGGCCCCAGGTCCAAGAGACCCAGTACTTC. Translation gives CATSEGPQVQETQYF.

This rearrangement joins TRBV11-3 to TRBJ1-2; no definite D call. V lost 2 bases and J lost 7, with 8 bases in between. Germline CDR1 is SGHNT and CDR2 is YENEEA. This CDR3 comprises 12 residues. CDR3: CASSLWRFGYTF. The CDR3 DNA sequence: TGTGCCAGCAGCTTATGGAGGTTTGGCTACACCTTC.

This chain links TRBV5-4 with TRBJ1-2; 8 bases map to TRBD1. The CDR3 totals 15 residues. Germline loops: CDR1 SGHNT, CDR2 YYREEE (reference sequence). V trimming: 1 base; J trimming: 6 bases; junction bases outside the gene matches: 8. The CDR3: CASSLPGTGLHGYTF. Written as DNA, the CDR3 is TGTGCCAGCAGCTTGCCCGGGACAGGTTTGCATGGCTACACCTTC.

V is TRBV12-3 or TRBV12-4 and J is TRBJ2-6; D call uncertain. The CDR3 covers 13 residues. The V end was cut by 6 bases, the J end by 6 bases, with 9 bases between. As DNA, the CDR3 is TGTGCCAGCAGCCCCCCGGAGGCCAACGTCCTGACTTTC. Protein sequence: CASSPPEANVLTF.

V is TRBV9 and J is TRBJ1-2; 11 nucleotides line up with TRBD1. CDR3 length: 17 residues. Germline V lookup: CDR1 SGDLS, CDR2 YYNGEE. Trimming removed 0 bases from V and 4 bases from J; junction bases left unmatched: 8. The CDR3 sequence is CASSVVGQGGGFYGYTF. CDR3 coding DNA: TGTGCCAGCAGCGTAGTGGGACAGGGGGGTGGATTCTATGGCTACACCTTC.

This chain's CDR3 is CASSMGDLNTEAFF. CDR3 sequence (DNA): TGTGCCAGTAGTATGGGGGACTTGAACACTGAAGCTTTCTTT. V gene TRBV19 combines with J gene TRBJ1-1, with a tentative D call TRBD1 (5 bases). CDR1 is LNHDA and CDR2 is SQIVND in the germline V gene (reference sequence). Trimming took 3 bases from V and 0 from J, leaving 8 bases between them. The CDR3 has 14 amino acids.

Here the CDR3 reads CAWMSGEGEKLFF. The DNA of the CDR3 is TGTGCCTGGATGTCAGGGGAAGGGGAAAAACTGTTTTTT. The V and J genes are TRBV30 and TRBJ1-4; a weak D match, TRBD1 (6 bases). The CDR3 has 13 residues. CDR1 and CDR2 from the germline V gene are GTSNPN and SVGIG (reference sequence). V lost 4 bases and J 8 bases, leaving 14 bases between the germline ends.

The CDR3 here is CASGLASTRASSYEQYV. The CDR3 region has the DNA TGTGCTAGTGGTTTGGCCTCCACCCGGGCCTCATCCTACGAGCAGTACGTC. The rearrangement joins TRBV12-5 to TRBJ2-7; D is uncertain. Trimming removed 1 base at V and 1 base at J, with 17 bases between. The CDR3 runs to 17 residues. The germline gives CDR1 LGHNT, CDR2 FRNRAP.